The 30 T cell receptor beta chains listed next were all sequenced from one sample in a study of shared clonotypes between healthy human individuals. Naive CD8 cells, CD45RO-negative and positively selected for CCR7, excluded terminally differentiated effector memory CD45RA+ cells. Profiled with immunoSEQ multiplex PCR; TCRdb holds only in-frame clones, not every one. The sample includes about 1.9 million clones, over 85% of them seen just once. Input material: naive CD8+ T cells from PBMCs. The receptors stem from a man aged 18 to 29 in good health. Some clones in this sample may be carry-over from other donors' samples.

This chain links TRBV5-4 with TRBJ2-7; no firm D call. This CDR3 is built from 14 residues. V shed 0 bases and J shed 4 bases, with 11 bases lying between them. The germline V gene encodes CDR1 SGHNT and CDR2 YYREEE (reference sequence). The CDR3 sequence is CASSLASAPYEQYF. CDR3 in DNA: TGTGCCAGCAGCTTGGCGAGCGCCCCGTACGAGCAGTACTTC. The full variable domain, with the rest looked up from reference TRBV5-4 and TRBJ2-7, is ETGVTQSPTHLIKTRGQQVTLRCSSQSGHNTVSWYQQALGQGPQFIFQYYREEENGRGNFPPRFSGLQFPNYSSELNVNALELDDSALYLCASSLASAPYEQYFGPGTRLTVT.

V is TRBV6-5 and J is TRBJ2-5; TRBD2 agrees at 7 bases. Trimming removed 8 bases from V and 5 bases from J; junction bases left unmatched: 5. There are 12 residues in the CDR3. Germline V gene data show CDR1 as MNHEY and CDR2 as SVGAGI. The CDR3: CASLGEGETQYF. The CDR3, as DNA: TGTGCCAGCTTGGGGGAGGGGGAGACCCAGTACTTC.

The gene calls are TRBV30 and TRBJ2-1; unclear D gene. The germline CDR1 and CDR2 sequences are GTSNPN and SVGIG (reference sequence). The V and J ends lost 3 bases and 6 bases respectively, with 18 bases between them. The CDR3 has 15 amino acids. The CDR3 sequence is CAWRRDLGFANEQFF. The CDR3 nucleotides are TGTGCCTGGAGGCGAGATTTGGGGTTTGCCAATGAGCAGTTCTTC.

The J gene is TRBJ2-5, the V gene TRBV6-6, with TRBD2 as a possible D gene (6 bases). The CDR3 contains 12 residues. Germline-derived CDR1 and CDR2 are MNHNY and SVGAGI (reference sequence). With 0 bases removed from V and 9 bases from J, the gap between germline ends came to 8 bases. The CDR3 DNA sequence: TGTGCCAGCAGTTACTCGGGCGGGGCCCAGTACTTC. It is translated as CASSYSGGAQYF.

About this clone itself: This sample also contains other DNA sequences that code for the same CDR3. The rearrangement joins TRBV27 to TRBJ2-7; D not resolved. Germline CDR1 is MNHEY and CDR2 is SMNVEV (reference sequence). Trimming shortened V by 3 bases and J by 1 base, and 10 bases separated the two germline ends. This CDR3 has 14 amino acids. The CDR3 loop reads CASSLIGQSYEQYF. DNA of the CDR3: TGTGCCAGCAGTTTGATCGGCCAGTCCTACGAGCAGTACTTC.

This chain links TRBV19 with TRBJ1-2; D is unresolved. The germline CDR1 and CDR2 sequences are LNHDA and SQIVND (reference sequence). The V and J ends lost 5 bases and 5 bases respectively, with 12 bases between them. The CDR3 sequence is 13 residues long. The DNA of the CDR3 is TGTGCCAGTAGTCCACCGGAACGATATGGCTACACCTTC. Translating gives CASSPPERYGYTF.

The chain combines TRBV30 with TRBJ1-5; D gene ambiguous. The V gene lost 1 base and the J gene lost 4 bases, with 5 bases spanning the gap. The germline gives CDR1 GTSNPN, CDR2 SVGIG (reference sequence). This CDR3 contains 12 residues. Here the CDR3 DNA reads TGTGCCTGGAGTGACGAAAATCAGCCCCAGCATTTT. Its translation is CAWSDENQPQHF.

The J gene is TRBJ2-2, the V gene TRBV11-2; 11 bases match TRBD2. Germline V gene data show CDR1 as SGHAT and CDR2 as FQNNGV. V lost 1 base to trimming and J lost 6 bases; unmatched junction nucleotides: 4. The CDR3 is 16 residues long. The CDR3 sequence: CASSLVAGGPAGELFF. The DNA of the CDR3 is TGTGCCAGCAGCTTAGTAGCGGGAGGGCCGGCCGGGGAGCTGTTTTTT.

This clone was detected a few times. The chain has TRBV7-9 and TRBJ1-2, with D possibly matching TRBD1 (6 bases). V lost 5 bases and J lost 3, with 13 bases in between. The CDR3 spans 14 residues. The germline gives CDR1 SEHNR, CDR2 FQNEAQ (reference sequence). CDR3 in DNA: TGTGCCAGCAGCCGGACAGACCTTTACTATGGCTACACCTTC. Encoded protein: CASSRTDLYYGYTF. The whole variable domain, remainder taken from reference TRBV7-9 and TRBJ1-2, is DTGVSQNPRHKITKRGQNVTFRCDPISEHNRLYWYRQTLGQGPEFLTYFQNEAQLEKSRLLSDRFSAERPKGSFSTLEIQRTEQGDSAMYLCASSRTDLYYGYTFGSGTRLTVV.

V gene TRBV2 combines with J gene TRBJ1-1; 7 bases line up with TRBD1. V shed 9 bases and J 3 bases; nucleotides not matched to a gene: 4. Germline V gene data show CDR1 as SNHLY and CDR2 as FYNNEI. This CDR3 comprises 12 residues. The CDR3 sequence is CAREQGYTEAFF. In DNA, the CDR3 is TGTGCCAGAGAACAGGGGTACACTGAAGCTTTCTTT.

This clone was found once. The chain is built from TRBV19 and TRBJ2-5; 10 bases map to TRBD2. Germline-derived CDR1 and CDR2 are LNHDA and SQIVND (reference sequence). The ends lost 8 bases at V and 6 bases at J; junction bases unmatched: 15. The CDR3 covers 16 residues. CDR3 DNA: TGTGCCAGTTCAAACCCGGGAGCGGGAGGGCCGAAGACCCAGTACTTC. The encoded protein is CASSNPGAGGPKTQYF.

The V call is TRBV6-5, the J call TRBJ1-2; 7 bases agree with TRBD1. Germline CDR1 and CDR2: MNHEY and SVGAGI. The CDR3 has 14 amino acids. J lost 4 bases, V lost 4 bases, and 6 bases had no gene match. The CDR3 DNA follows: TGTGCCAGCAGTTTTCGAGGACAGGTCTATGGCTACACCTTC. It yields the protein CASSFRGQVYGYTF.

This chain uses TRBV6-1 with TRBJ1-1; TRBD1 agrees at 7 bases. The CDR3 contains 13 residues. Germline V CDR1 and CDR2: MNHNS, SASEGT. The trim removed 7 bases at V and 5 bases at J, leaving 7 bases unmatched. The CDR3 DNA is TGTGCCAGCACCTGGACAGGACGGACTGAAGCTTTCTTT. Protein product: CASTWTGRTEAFF.

The chain is built from TRBV14 and TRBJ2-3, with TRBD1 as a possible D gene (5 bases). The CDR3 contains 13 residues. V gave up 6 bases and J gave up 2 bases, with 9 bases separating them. The germline V gene encodes CDR1 SGHDN and CDR2 FVKESK. The CDR3 region is CASSPTVTDTQYF. In DNA form, the CDR3 reads TGTGCCAGCAGTCCGACAGTCACAGATACGCAGTATTTT.

The V and J genes are TRBV4-3 and TRBJ2-7, with D possibly TRBD1 on 6 matching bases. Germline CDR1 and CDR2: LGHNA and YSLEER. Trimming pared 1 base from V and 3 bases from J, leaving 10 bases between. The CDR3 runs to 14 residues. CDR3 nucleotides: TGCGCCAGCAGCCAAGCTCAGGGGTTCTACGAGCAGTACTTC. As protein: CASSQAQGFYEQYF.

The V call is TRBV5-4, the J call TRBJ2-1; no clear D gene. Germline CDR1 is SGHNT and CDR2 is YYREEE (reference sequence). The CDR3 contains 17 residues. Between the trimmed V and J ends, which lost 0 bases and 2 bases, there was a span of 15 bases. This CDR3 reads CASSLAPLQQTYNEQFF. The CDR3 DNA is TGTGCCAGCAGCTTGGCCCCGCTACAACAGACCTACAATGAGCAGTTCTTC.

This clone was seen only once. The chain links TRBV19 to TRBJ2-1; 10 bases are shared with TRBD2. The CDR3 is 15 amino acids. The germline V gene has CDR1 LNHDA and CDR2 SQIVND (reference sequence). J was trimmed by 9 bases and V by 6 bases; bases with no gene match: 11. The CDR3 here is CASSISGRTTAEQFF. CDR3 in DNA: TGTGCCAGTAGCATTAGCGGGAGGACGACGGCTGAGCAGTTCTTC. Filled out from reference TRBV19 and TRBJ2-1, the complete variable domain reads DGGITQSPKYLFRKEGQNVTLSCEQNLNHDAMYWYRQDPGQGLRLIYYSQIVNDFQKGDIAEGYSVSREKKESFPLTVTSAQKNPTAFYLCASSISGRTTAEQFFGPGTRLTVL.

The V gene is TRBV27, the J gene TRBJ1-2; D is undetermined. V was pared by 0 bases and J by 2 bases, with 10 bases between. Germline V gives CDR1 MNHEY, CDR2 SMNVEV (reference sequence). There are 15 residues in the CDR3. For the CDR3, the DNA is TGTGCCAGCAGTTTATCGATCGAAGGGAACTATGGCTACACCTTC. The encoded protein is CASSLSIEGNYGYTF.

The chain carries TRBV13 and TRBJ1-2; D gene ambiguous. Trimming shortened V by 3 bases and J by 5 bases, and 13 bases separated the two germline ends. Germline lookup yields CDR1 PRHDT and CDR2 FYEKMQ (reference sequence). CDR3 length: 14 amino acids. The CDR3 coding sequence is TGTGCCAGCAGCTTCAGTACGGGGAGGTATGGCTACACCTTC. It codes for CASSFSTGRYGYTF.

The J gene is TRBJ1-1, the V gene TRBV5-6, with unresolved D. The CDR3 runs to 13 residues. The V and J ends lost 3 bases and 3 bases respectively, with 9 bases between them. The germline V gene encodes CDR1 SGHDT and CDR2 YYEEEE. This CDR3 reads CASSSPFHTEAFF. CDR3 nucleotides: TGTGCCAGCAGCTCTCCCTTCCACACTGAAGCTTTCTTT. The full variable domain, its missing parts supplied by reference TRBV5-6 and TRBJ1-1, is DAGVTQSPTHLIKTRGQQVTLRCSPKSGHDTVSWYQQALGQGPQFIFQYYEEEERQRGNFPDRFSGHQFPNYSSELNVNALLLGDSALYLCASSSPFHTEAFFGQGTRLTVV.

The chain carries TRBV9 and TRBJ2-3, with D possibly TRBD2 on 5 matching bases. This CDR3 spans 15 amino acids. Germline assignment: CDR1 SGDLS and CDR2 YYNGEE. V was clipped by 0 bases and J by 4 bases, with 12 bases between them. The CDR3 sequence: CASSVGLALADTQYF. The CDR3 region has the DNA TGTGCCAGCAGCGTAGGGCTAGCTTTAGCAGATACGCAGTATTTT.

With regard to this clone: This specimen includes other DNA sequences encoding the same CDR3. The chain links TRBV19 to TRBJ2-1, with TRBD2 identical over 11 bases. The germline V gene encodes CDR1 LNHDA and CDR2 SQIVND (reference sequence). The CDR3 is made up of 14 amino acids. V trimming: 1 base; J trimming: 10 bases; junction bases outside the gene matches: 3. The CDR3 region is CASSIGLAGGEQFF. The CDR3 DNA sequence: TGTGCCAGTAGTATAGGGTTAGCGGGAGGGGAGCAGTTCTTC.

J is TRBJ2-1 and V is TRBV7-9; D is undetermined. Between the trimmed V and J ends, which lost 5 bases and 10 bases, there was a span of 12 bases. The V gene's germline CDR1 is SEHNR and CDR2 FQNEAQ (reference sequence). The CDR3 is made up of 12 amino acids. CDR3 DNA sequence: TGTGCCAGCAGCCCACCTGAGGTGGAGCAGTTCTTC. It encodes CASSPPEVEQFF.

This chain connects TRBV7-3 to TRBJ1-5; 8 nucleotides agree with TRBD1. Germline CDR1 is SGHTA and CDR2 is FQGTGA. V shed 5 bases, J shed 0 bases, and the junction held 9 bases outside the gene matches. CDR3 length: 17 residues. The CDR3 DNA reads TGTGCCAGCAGCCCTACAGGGGGTCCGTATAGCAATCAGCCCCAGCATTTT. Protein sequence: CASSPTGGPYSNQPQHF.

CDR3 residues: CASSPAGRSEQYF. CDR3 nucleotide sequence: TGTGCCAGCAGCCCCGCGGGTCGCAGCGAGCAGTACTTC. The chain recombines TRBV14 with TRBJ2-7; possible D gene TRBD2, 5 bases. The CDR3 consists of 13 residues. The ends were cut back, 4 bases at V and 6 bases at J, with 13 bases in the middle. From germline, CDR1 is SGHDN and CDR2 FVKESK.

The chain employs TRBV19 and TRBJ2-7; tentative D call: TRBD1 (5 bases). The CDR3 consists of 16 residues. V was shortened by 2 bases and J by 0 bases, with 14 bases between the two germline ends. The V gene's germline CDR1 is LNHDA and CDR2 SQIVND (reference sequence). CDR3 amino acids: CASSILSTDSSYEQYF. The CDR3 DNA is TGTGCCAGTAGTATATTGTCGACAGACAGCTCCTACGAGCAGTACTTC.

This sequence joins TRBV28 and TRBJ2-5; TRBD1 is a possible D gene (7 bases). V was clipped by 6 bases and J by 4 bases, with 27 bases between them. The CDR3 contains 18 residues. Looked up from germline, CDR1 is MDHEN and CDR2 is SYDVKM. This chain's CDR3 is CASSPFNRGSPEGETQYF. DNA of the CDR3: TGTGCCAGCAGCCCCTTTAACAGGGGATCCCCGGAGGGAGAGACCCAGTACTTC.

V usage is TRBV10-1 and J usage is TRBJ2-1; tentatively, D is TRBD2 (5 bases). Germline CDR1 reads WNHNN; CDR2 reads SYGVQD (reference sequence). Trimming pared 0 bases from V and 6 bases from J, leaving 9 bases between. The length of the CDR3 is 14 residues. The CDR3 reads CASSESTRGNEQFF. CDR3 DNA: TGCGCCAGCAGTGAGTCGACTCGGGGCAATGAGCAGTTCTTC.

This clone was recorded once. The chain uses TRBV4-1 and TRBJ1-3, with D hard to call. V lost 1 base and J 2 bases, leaving 12 bases between the germline ends. CDR3 size: 16 residues. Germline CDR1 reads MGHRA; CDR2 reads YSYEKL. CDR3 nucleotides: TGCGCCAGCAGCCAAGGCGGGGTTTATGCTGGAAACACCATATATTTT. As protein: CASSQGGVYAGNTIYF.

The V call is TRBV28, the J call TRBJ2-1, with D uncertain. The germline V gene has CDR1 MDHEN and CDR2 SYDVKM. V lost 6 bases to trimming and J lost 4 bases, with 10 bases between them. The CDR3 runs to 13 residues. The DNA of the CDR3 is TGTGCCAGCAGGGTGGGCAGTTACAATGAGCAGTTCTTC. Translation: CASRVGSYNEQFF.